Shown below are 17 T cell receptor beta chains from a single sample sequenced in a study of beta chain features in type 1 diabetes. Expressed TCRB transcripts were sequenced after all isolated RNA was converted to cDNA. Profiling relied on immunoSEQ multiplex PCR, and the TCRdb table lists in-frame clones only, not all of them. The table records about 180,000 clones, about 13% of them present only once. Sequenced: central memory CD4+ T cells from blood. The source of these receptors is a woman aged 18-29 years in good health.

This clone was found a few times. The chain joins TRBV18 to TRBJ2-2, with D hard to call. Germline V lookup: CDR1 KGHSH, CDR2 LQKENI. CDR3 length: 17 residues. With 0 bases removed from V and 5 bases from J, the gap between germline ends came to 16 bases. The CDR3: CASSPPRQTLSTGELFF. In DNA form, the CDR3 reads TGTGCCAGCTCACCACCTCGACAAACTCTCTCGACCGGGGAGCTGTTTTTT. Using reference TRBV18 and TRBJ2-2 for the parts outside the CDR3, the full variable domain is NAGVMQNPRHLVRRRGQEARLRCSPMKGHSHVYWYRQLPEEGLKFMVYLQKENIIDESGMPKERFSAEFPKEGPSILRIQQVVRGDSAAYFCASSPPRQTLSTGELFFGEGSRLTVL.

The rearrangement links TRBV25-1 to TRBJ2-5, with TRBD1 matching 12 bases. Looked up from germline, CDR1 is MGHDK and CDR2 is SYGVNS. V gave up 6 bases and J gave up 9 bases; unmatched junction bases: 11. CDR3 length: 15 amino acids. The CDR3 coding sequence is TGTGCCAGCAGCGTGGGACAGGGGGCATTTGTGGCCCAGTACTTC. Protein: CASSVGQGAFVAQYF. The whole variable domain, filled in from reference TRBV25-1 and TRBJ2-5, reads EADIYQTPRYLVIGTGKKITLECSQTMGHDKMYWYQQDPGMELHLIHYSYGVNSTEKGDLSSESTVSRIRTEHFPLTLESARPSHTSQYLCASSVGQGAFVAQYFGPGTRLLVL.

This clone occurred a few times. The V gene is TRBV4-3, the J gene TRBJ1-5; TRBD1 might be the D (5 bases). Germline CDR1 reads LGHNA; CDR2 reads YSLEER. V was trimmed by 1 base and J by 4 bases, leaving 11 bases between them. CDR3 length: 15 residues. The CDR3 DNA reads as TGCGCCAGCAGCCAAGCGCCCGGGGGTAATCAGCCCCAGCATTTT. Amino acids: CASSQAPGGNQPQHF.

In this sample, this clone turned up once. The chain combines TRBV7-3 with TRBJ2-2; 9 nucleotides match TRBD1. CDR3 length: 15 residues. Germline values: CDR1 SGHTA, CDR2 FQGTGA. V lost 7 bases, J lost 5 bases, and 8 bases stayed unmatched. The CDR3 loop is CASIGTGGVTGELFF. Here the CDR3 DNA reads TGTGCCAGCATCGGTACAGGGGGCGTAACCGGGGAGCTGTTTTTT.

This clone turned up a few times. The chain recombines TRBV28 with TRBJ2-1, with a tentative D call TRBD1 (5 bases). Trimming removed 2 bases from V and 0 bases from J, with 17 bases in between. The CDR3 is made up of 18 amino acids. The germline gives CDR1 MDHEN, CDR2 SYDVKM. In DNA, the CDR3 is TGTGCCAGCAGTTTAGTTGTCGTCGGACAAAGCTCCTACAATGAGCAGTTCTTC. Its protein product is CASSLVVVGQSSYNEQFF.

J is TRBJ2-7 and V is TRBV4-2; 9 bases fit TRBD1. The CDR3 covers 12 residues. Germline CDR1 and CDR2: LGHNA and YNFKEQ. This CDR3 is CASSQENPGQGV. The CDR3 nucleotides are TGTGCCAGCAGCCAAGAGAATCCGGGACAGGGTGTC.

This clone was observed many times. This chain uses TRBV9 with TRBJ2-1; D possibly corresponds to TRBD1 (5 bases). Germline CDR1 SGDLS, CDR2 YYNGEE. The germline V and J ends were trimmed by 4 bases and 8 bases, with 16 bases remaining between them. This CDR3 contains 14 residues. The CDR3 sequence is CASSPGQFVDEQFF. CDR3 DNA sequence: TGTGCCAGCAGCCCTGGACAATTTGTTGATGAGCAGTTCTTC. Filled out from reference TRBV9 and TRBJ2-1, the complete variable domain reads DSGVTQTPKHLITATGQRVTLRCSPRSGDLSVYWYQQSLDQGLQFLIQYYNGEERAKGNILERFSAQQFPDLHSELNLSSLELGDSALYFCASSPGQFVDEQFFGPGTRLTVL.

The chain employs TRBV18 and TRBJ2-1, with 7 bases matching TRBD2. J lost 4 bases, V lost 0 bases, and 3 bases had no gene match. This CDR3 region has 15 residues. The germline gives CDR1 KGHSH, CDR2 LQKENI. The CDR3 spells CASSPPGAGYNEQFF. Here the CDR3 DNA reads TGTGCCAGCTCACCACCAGGAGCGGGGTACAATGAGCAGTTCTTC. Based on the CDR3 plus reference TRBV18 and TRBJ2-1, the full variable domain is NAGVMQNPRHLVRRRGQEARLRCSPMKGHSHVYWYRQLPEEGLKFMVYLQKENIIDESGMPKERFSAEFPKEGPSILRIQQVVRGDSAAYFCASSPPGAGYNEQFFGPGTRLTVL.

CDR3 protein: CASTERETREQYF. CDR3 sequence (DNA): TGTGCCAGCACTGAGCGGGAGACTCGCGAGCAGTACTTC. This chain links TRBV6-6 with TRBJ2-7, with 8 bases that match TRBD2. This CDR3 contains 13 residues. J lost 6 bases, V lost 7 bases, and 8 bases had no gene match. CDR1 and CDR2 (germline): MNHNY, SVGAGI (reference sequence).

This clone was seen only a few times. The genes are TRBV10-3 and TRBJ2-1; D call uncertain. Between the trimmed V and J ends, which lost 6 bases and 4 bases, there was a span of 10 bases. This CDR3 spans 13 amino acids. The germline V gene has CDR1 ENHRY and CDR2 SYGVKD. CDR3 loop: CAISPIPYNEQFF. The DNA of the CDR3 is TGTGCCATCAGCCCTATCCCGTACAATGAGCAGTTCTTC.

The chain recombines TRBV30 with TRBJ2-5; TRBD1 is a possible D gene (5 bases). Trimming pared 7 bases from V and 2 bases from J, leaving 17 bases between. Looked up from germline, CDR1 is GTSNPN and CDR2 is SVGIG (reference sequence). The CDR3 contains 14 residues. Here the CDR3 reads CAFLTPTAQETQYF. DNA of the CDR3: TGTGCCTTCCTGACCCCGACAGCTCAAGAGACCCAGTACTTC.

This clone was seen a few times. CDR3 in amino acids: CASSGFLREGEQYF. The CDR3 DNA reads TGTGCCAGCAGTGGATTTTTGCGGGAGGGCGAGCAGTACTTC. The J gene is TRBJ2-7, the V gene TRBV6-5; 9 nucleotides align to TRBD2. The CDR3 runs to 14 residues. The germline V gene encodes CDR1 MNHEY and CDR2 SVGAGI. The V segment lost 5 bases and the J segment 6 bases; nucleotides outside the gene matches: 8.

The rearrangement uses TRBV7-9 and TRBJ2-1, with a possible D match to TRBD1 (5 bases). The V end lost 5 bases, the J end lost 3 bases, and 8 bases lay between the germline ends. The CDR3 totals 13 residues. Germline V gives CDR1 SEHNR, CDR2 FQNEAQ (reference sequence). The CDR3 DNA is TGTGCCAGCAGCCCCAGGGACTACAATGAGCAGTTCTTC. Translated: CASSPRDYNEQFF.

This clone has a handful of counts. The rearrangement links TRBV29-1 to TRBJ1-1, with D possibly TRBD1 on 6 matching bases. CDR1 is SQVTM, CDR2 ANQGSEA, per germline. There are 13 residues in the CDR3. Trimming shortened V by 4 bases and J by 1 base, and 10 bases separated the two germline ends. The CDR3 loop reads CSVVWGPNTEAFF. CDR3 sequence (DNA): TGCAGCGTTGTCTGGGGGCCGAACACTGAAGCTTTCTTT.

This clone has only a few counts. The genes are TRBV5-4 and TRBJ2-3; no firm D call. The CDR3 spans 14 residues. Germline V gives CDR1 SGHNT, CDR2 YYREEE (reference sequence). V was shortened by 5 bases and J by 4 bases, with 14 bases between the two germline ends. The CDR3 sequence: CASRSDLGPDTQYF. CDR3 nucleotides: TGTGCCAGCAGGTCGGATCTGGGCCCAGATACGCAGTATTTT.

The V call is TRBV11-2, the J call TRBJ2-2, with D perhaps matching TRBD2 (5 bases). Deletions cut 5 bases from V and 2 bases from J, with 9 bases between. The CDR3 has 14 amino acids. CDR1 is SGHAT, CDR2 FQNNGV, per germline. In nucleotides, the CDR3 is TGTGCCAGCAGCGGGCCGGGAAACACCGGGGAGCTGTTTTTT. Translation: CASSGPGNTGELFF.

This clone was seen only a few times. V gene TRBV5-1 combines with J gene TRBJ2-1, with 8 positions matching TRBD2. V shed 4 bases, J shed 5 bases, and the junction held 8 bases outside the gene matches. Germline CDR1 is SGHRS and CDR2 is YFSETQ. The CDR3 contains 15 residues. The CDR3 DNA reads TGCGCCAGCAGCCTGACTAGCGTTACGCACAATGAGCAGTTCTTC. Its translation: CASSLTSVTHNEQFF.